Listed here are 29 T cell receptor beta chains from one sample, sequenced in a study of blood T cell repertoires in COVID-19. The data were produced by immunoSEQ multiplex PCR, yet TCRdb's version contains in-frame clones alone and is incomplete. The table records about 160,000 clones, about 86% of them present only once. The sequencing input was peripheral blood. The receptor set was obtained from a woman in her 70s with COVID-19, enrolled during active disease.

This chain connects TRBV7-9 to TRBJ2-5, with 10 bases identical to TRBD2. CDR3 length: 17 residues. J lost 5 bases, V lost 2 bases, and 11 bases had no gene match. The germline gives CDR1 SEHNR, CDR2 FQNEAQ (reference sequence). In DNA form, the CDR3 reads TGTGCCAGCAGCTTACCAAGCGGGGGGGCCGTGGGTGAGACCCAGTACTTC. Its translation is CASSLPSGGAVGETQYF.

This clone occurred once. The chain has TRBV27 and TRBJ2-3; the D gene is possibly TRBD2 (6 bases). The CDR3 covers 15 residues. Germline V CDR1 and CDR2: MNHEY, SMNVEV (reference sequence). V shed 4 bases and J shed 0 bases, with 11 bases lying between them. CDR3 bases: TGTGCCAGCAGTTGGGCAGCGGGCAGCACAGATACGCAGTATTTT. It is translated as CASSWAAGSTDTQYF.

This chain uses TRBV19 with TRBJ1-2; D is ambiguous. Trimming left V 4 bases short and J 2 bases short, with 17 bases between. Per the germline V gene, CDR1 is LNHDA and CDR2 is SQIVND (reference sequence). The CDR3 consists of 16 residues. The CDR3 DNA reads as TGTGCCAGTAGTACCGAGACGAACAGTATCAACTATGGCTACACCTTC. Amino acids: CASSTETNSINYGYTF.

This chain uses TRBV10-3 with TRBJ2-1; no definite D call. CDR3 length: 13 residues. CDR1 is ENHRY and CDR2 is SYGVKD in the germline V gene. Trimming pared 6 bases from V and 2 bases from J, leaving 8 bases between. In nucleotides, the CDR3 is TGTGCCATCAGCCCCGTTCCCTACAATGAGCAGTTCTTC. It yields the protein CAISPVPYNEQFF.

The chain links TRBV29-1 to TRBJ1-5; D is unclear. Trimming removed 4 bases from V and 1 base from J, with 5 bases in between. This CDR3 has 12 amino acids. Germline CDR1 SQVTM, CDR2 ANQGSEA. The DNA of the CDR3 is TGCAGCGTTGTTACAAGCAATCAGCCCCAGCATTTT. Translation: CSVVTSNQPQHF.

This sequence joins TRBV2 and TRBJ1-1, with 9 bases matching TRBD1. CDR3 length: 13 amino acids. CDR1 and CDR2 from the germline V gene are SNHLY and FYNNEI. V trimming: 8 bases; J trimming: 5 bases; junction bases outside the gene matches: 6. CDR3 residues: CASHRGQGTEAFF. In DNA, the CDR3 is TGTGCCAGCCATCGGGGACAGGGTACTGAAGCTTTCTTT.

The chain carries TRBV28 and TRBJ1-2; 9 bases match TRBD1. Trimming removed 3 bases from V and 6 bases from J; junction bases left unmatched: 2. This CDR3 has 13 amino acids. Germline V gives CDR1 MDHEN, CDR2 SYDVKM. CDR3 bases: TGTGCCAGCAGTTTCGGACAGGGGCATGGCTACACCTTC. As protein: CASSFGQGHGYTF.

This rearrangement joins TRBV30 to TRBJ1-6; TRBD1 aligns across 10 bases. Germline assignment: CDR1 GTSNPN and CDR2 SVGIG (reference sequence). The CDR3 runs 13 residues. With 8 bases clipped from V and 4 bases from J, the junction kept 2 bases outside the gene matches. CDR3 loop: CAGGQGYNSPLHF. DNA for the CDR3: TGTGCCGGGGGACAGGGGTATAATTCACCCCTCCACTTT. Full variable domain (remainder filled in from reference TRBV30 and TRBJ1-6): SQTIHQWPATLVQPVGSPLSLECTVEGTSNPNLYWYRQAAGRGLQLLFYSVGIGQISSEVPQNLSASRPQDRQFILSSKKLLLSDSGFYLCAGGQGYNSPLHFGNGTRLTVT.

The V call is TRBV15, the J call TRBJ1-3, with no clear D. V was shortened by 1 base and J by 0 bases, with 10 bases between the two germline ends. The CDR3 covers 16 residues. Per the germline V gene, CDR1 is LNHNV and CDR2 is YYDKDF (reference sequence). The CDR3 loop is CATSRGGTTSGNTIYF. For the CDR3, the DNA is TGTGCCACCAGCAGAGGAGGCACCACCTCTGGAAACACCATATATTTT.

In DNA, the CDR3 is TGTGCCAGCAGTGAAATTTGGAAGAGACAGAACCTCTATGGCTACACCTTC. Its protein product is CASSEIWKRQNLYGYTF. This chain connects TRBV2 to TRBJ1-2, with a tentative D call TRBD1 (5 bases). This CDR3 comprises 17 residues. V was cut by 2 bases and J by 4 bases, with 20 bases left in between. The germline gives CDR1 SNHLY, CDR2 FYNNEI.

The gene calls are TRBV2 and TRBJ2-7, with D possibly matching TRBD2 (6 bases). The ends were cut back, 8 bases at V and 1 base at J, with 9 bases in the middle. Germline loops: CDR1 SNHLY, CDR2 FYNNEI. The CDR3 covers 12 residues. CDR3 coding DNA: TGTGCCAGCGGAGGGGCATCCTACGAGCAGTACTTC. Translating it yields CASGGASYEQYF.

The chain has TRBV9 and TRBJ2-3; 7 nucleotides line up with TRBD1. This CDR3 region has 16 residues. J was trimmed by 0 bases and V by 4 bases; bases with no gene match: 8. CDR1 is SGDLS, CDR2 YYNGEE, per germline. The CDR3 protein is CASSRGTAPSTDTQYF. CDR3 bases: TGTGCCAGCAGCAGAGGGACAGCCCCTAGCACAGATACGCAGTATTTT.

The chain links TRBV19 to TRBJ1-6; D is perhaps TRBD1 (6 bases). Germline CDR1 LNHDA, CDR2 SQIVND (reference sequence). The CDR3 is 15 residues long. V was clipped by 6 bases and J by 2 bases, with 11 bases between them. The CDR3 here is CASRSDRTYNSPLHF. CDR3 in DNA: TGTGCCAGTAGGTCGGACAGAACCTATAATTCACCCCTCCACTTT.

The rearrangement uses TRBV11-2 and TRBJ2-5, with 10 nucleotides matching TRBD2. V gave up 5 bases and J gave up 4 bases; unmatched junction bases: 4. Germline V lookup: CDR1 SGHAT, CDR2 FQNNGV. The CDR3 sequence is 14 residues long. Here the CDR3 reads CASSTGLAVETQYF. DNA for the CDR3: TGTGCCAGCAGCACCGGACTAGCGGTAGAGACCCAGTACTTC.

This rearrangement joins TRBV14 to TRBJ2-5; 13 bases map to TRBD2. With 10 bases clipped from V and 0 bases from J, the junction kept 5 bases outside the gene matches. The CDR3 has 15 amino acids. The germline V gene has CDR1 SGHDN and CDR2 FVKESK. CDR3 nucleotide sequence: TGTGCCACCGGGACTAGCGGGGACCACCAAGAGACCCAGTACTTC. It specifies CATGTSGDHQETQYF.

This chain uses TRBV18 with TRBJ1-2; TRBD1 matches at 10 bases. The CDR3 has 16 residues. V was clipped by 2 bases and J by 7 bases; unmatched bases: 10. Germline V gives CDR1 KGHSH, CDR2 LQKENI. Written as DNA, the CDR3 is TGTGCCAGCTCACCAACGGACAGGGGGTATGCCGGTGGCTACACCTTC. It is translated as CASSPTDRGYAGGYTF.

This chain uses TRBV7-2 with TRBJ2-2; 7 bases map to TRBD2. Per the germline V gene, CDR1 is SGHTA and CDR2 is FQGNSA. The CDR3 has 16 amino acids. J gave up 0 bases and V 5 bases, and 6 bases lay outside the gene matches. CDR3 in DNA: TGTGCCAGCAGCCCCCACGCGGGAGCGAACACCGGGGAGCTGTTTTTT. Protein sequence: CASSPHAGANTGELFF.

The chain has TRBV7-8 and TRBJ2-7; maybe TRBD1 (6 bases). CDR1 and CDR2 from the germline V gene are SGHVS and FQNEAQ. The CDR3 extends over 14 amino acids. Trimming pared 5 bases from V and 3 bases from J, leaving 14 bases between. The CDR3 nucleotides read TGTGCCAGCAGCCTTCAGACAGGAAGCTACGAGCAGTACTTC. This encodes CASSLQTGSYEQYF.

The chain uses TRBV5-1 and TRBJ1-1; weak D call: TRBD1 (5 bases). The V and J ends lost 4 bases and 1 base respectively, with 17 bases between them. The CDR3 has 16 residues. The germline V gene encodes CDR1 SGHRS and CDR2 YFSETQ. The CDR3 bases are TGCGCCAGCAGCGAAAGTGGGGCGATCGGGAACACTGAAGCTTTCTTT. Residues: CASSESGAIGNTEAFF.

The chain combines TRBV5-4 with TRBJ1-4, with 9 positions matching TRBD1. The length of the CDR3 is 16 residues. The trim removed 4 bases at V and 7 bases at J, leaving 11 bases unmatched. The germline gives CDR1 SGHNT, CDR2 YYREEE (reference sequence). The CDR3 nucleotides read TGTGCCAGCAGCGGAACAGCGGACAGGGGTGGTGAAAAACTGTTTTTT. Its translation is CASSGTADRGGEKLFF.

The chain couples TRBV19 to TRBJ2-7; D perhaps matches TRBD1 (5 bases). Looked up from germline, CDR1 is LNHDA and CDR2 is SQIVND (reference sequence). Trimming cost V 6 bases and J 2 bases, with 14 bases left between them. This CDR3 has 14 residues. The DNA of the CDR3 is TGTGCCAGTAGCAGCCAGGGAACTGCCTACGAGCAGTACTTC. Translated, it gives CASSSQGTAYEQYF.

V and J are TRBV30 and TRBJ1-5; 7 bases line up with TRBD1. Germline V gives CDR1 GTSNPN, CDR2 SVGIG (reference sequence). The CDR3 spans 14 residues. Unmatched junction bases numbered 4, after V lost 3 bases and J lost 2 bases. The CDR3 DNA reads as TGTGCCTGGAGGGCCGGACAGGGCAATCAGCCCCAGCATTTT. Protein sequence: CAWRAGQGNQPQHF.

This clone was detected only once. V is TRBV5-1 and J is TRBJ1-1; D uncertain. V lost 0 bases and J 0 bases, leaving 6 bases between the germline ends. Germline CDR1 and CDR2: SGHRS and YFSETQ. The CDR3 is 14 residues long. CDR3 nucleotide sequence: TGCGCCAGCAGCTTGGTGTCAGTGAACACTGAAGCTTTCTTT. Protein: CASSLVSVNTEAFF.

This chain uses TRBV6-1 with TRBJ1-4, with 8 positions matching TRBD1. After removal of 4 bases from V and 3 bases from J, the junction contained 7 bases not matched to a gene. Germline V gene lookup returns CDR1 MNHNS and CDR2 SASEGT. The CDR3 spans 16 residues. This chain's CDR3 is CASSVQGAQANEKLFF. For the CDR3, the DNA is TGTGCCAGCAGTGTGCAGGGGGCGCAGGCTAATGAAAAACTGTTTTTT.

CDR3 loop: CASSQDVLGGTEAFF. CDR3 sequence (DNA): TGTGCCAGCAGCCAAGATGTCCTGGGGGGCACTGAAGCTTTCTTT. This chain links TRBV3-1 (or the pseudogene TRBV3-2) with TRBJ1-1; D might be TRBD1 (5 bases). The CDR3 is 15 residues long. V was clipped by 0 bases and J by 4 bases, with 12 bases between them. Germline CDR1 and CDR2: LGHDT and YNNKEL (reference sequence).

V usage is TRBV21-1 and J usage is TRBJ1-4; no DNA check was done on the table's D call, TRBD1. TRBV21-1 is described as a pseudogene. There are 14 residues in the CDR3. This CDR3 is CASRGGHKGEKLFF. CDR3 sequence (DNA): TGTGCCAGTAGGGGCGGACACAAGGGGGAAAAACTGTTTTTT.

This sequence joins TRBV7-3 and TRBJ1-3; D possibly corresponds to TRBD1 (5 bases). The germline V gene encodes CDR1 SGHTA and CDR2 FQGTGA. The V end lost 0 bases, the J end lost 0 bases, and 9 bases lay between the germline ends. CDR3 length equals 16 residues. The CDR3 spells CASSLTGPFSGNTIYF. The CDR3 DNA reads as TGTGCCAGCAGCTTAACGGGGCCGTTCTCTGGAAACACCATATATTTT.

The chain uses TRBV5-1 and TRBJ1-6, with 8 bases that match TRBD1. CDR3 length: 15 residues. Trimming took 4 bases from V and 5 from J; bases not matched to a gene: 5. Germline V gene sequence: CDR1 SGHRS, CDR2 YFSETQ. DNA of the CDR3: TGCGCCAGCAGCCCTAGGACAGGGAATAATTCACCCCTCCACTTT. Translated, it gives CASSPRTGNNSPLHF.

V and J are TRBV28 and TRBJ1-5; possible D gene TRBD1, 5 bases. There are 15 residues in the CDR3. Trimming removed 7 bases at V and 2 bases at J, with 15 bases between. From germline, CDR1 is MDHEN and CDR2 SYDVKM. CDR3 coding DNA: TGTGCCAGCAATACCCTGGGGGGAGGCAATCAGCCCCAGCATTTT. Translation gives CASNTLGGGNQPQHF.